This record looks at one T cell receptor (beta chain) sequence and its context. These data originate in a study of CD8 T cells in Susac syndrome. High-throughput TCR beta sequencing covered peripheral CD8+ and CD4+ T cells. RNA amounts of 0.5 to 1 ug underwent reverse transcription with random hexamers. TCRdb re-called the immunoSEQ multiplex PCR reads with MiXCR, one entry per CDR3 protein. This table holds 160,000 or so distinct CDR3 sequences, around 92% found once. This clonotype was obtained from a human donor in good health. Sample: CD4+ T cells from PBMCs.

In nucleotides, the CDR3 is TGCAGCGTCAGGGGCAGCGGGGGCCGCAGACGGGCAGATACGCAGTATTTT. Amino acids: CSVRGSGGRRRADTQYF. The chain has TRBV29-1 and TRBJ2-3; 8 bases align to TRBD2. Losses at the gene ends were 6 bases for V and 4 bases for J; bases not matched to a gene: 18. CDR3 length: 17 residues. Germline lookup yields CDR1 SQVTM and CDR2 ANQGSEA.